This entry is about one T cell receptor beta chain. Its antigen is unidentified. The PCR made use of 60 Vbeta and 13 Jbeta primers. Libraries were prepared by immunoSEQ multiplex PCR; TCRdb keeps only in-frame clonotypes and omits some of them. The sample comprises approximately 170,000 clones, more than 65% of which are singletons, and approximately 1.2% rests with the top ten. These data belong to a study of cytomegalovirus exposure and HLA in healthy donors. General study points: TRBV6-2, TRBV6-3 and some other V segments were unresolvable in 87-base-pair reads. CMV serostatus was the only immune exposure information that was available. Reportedly, TCR beta sequences accurately predicted HLA-A and HLA-B alleles in most subjects.

The J segment lost 5 bases and the V segment lost 2 bases, leaving 10 bases of the junction unmatched. Germline CDR1 MDHEN, CDR2 SYDVKM. This CDR3 is built from 17 residues. This receptor was taken from a man aged 50-60 years in good health and CMV-seropositive. The rearrangement uses TRBV28 and TRBJ1-4, with 8 bases aligning to TRBD1. Specimen: PBMCs. The CDR3 protein is CASSLGFGTGENEKLFF. The CDR3 DNA sequence: TGTGCCAGCAGTTTAGGCTTCGGGACAGGCGAAAATGAAAAACTGTTTTTT.